A selection of T cell receptor beta chains follows, all from one sample in a study of blood T cell repertoires in COVID-19. Repertoires were generated with immunoSEQ multiplex PCR, while TCRdb's copy carries only in-frame clones and drops some. The data show some 70,000 clones, with more than 60% seen just once and approximately 24% held by the top ten. The sequenced sample consisted of peripheral blood. Receptors were obtained from a man aged 55 to 70 with acute or convalescent COVID-19. Both conserved end residues are part of each CDR3. The D gene is left open where the match is weak. For some rows the clone size is stated as once, few or many, or as a class when expanded; others skip it.

CDR3 length: 12; J gene: TRBJ1-3; V gene: TRBV14; D gene: NA; clone size: many; CDR3 protein: CASSHSGNTIYF; CDR3 DNA: TGTGCCAGCAGCCACTCCGGAAACACCATATATTTT
CDR3 length: 11; J gene: TRBJ2-7; V gene: TRBV20-1; D gene: NA; clone size: NA; CDR3 protein: CSAFQGYEQYF; CDR3 DNA: TGCAGTGCTTTTCAGGGGTACGAGCAGTACTTC
CDR3 length: 14; J gene: TRBJ2-3; V gene: TRBV11-3; D gene: NA; clone size: many; CDR3 protein: CASSLDSSTDTQYF; CDR3 DNA: TGTGCCAGCAGCTTAGATTCGAGTACAGATACGCAGTATTTT
CDR3 length: 16; J gene: TRBJ1-3; V gene: TRBV18; D gene: NA; clone size: NA; CDR3 protein: CASSPSGFHSGNTIYF; CDR3 DNA: TGTGCCAGCTCACCTTCGGGGTTCCACTCTGGAAACACCATATATTTT
CDR3 length: 16; J gene: TRBJ2-3; V gene: TRBV7-2; D gene: TRBD1; clone size: NA; CDR3 protein: CASSSTGGFTTDTQYF; CDR3 DNA: TGTGCCAGCAGCTCGACAGGGGGGTTTACCACAGATACGCAGTATTTT
CDR3 length: 13; J gene: TRBJ1-3; V gene: TRBV7-9; D gene: NA; clone size: NA; CDR3 protein: CASLTGSGNTIYF; CDR3 DNA: TGTGCCAGCCTAACCGGCTCTGGAAACACCATATATTTT
CDR3 length: 14; J gene: TRBJ2-1; V gene: TRBV6-5; D gene: TRBD2; clone size: NA; CDR3 protein: CASTGGRSYNEQFF; CDR3 DNA: TGTGCCAGCACGGGGGGGCGCTCCTACAATGAGCAGTTCTTC
CDR3 length: 14; J gene: TRBJ2-1; V gene: TRBV5-4; D gene: NA; clone size: NA; CDR3 protein: CASSLKLADNEQFF; CDR3 DNA: TGTGCCAGCAGCTTGAAACTAGCCGACAATGAGCAGTTCTTC
CDR3 length: 17; J gene: TRBJ1-1; V gene: TRBV5-6; D gene: NA; clone size: NA; CDR3 protein: CASSLRLSGSLNTEAFF; CDR3 DNA: TGTGCCAGCAGCTTAAGACTGTCAGGGTCCTTGAACACTGAAGCTTTCTTT
CDR3 length: 12; J gene: TRBJ1-4; V gene: TRBV30; D gene: TRBD1; clone size: few; CDR3 protein: CAWSWTGEKLFF; CDR3 DNA: TGTGCCTGGAGTTGGACAGGTGAAAAACTGTTTTTT
CDR3 length: 13; J gene: TRBJ1-6; V gene: TRBV5-6; D gene: NA; clone size: NA; CDR3 protein: CASSSPGDSPLHF; CDR3 DNA: TGTGCCAGCAGCTCCCCGGGGGATTCACCCCTCCACTTT
CDR3 length: 16; J gene: TRBJ2-3; V gene: TRBV7-2; D gene: NA; clone size: NA; CDR3 protein: CASSLIDGRGGDTQYF; CDR3 DNA: TGTGCCAGCAGCTTAATTGACGGACGGGGTGGGGATACGCAGTATTTT
CDR3 length: 17; J gene: TRBJ1-1; V gene: TRBV6-2/TRBV6-3; D gene: NA; clone size: NA; CDR3 protein: CASSYPGHIIMNTEAFF; CDR3 DNA: TGTGCCAGCAGTTACCCCGGACATATCATCATGAACACTGAAGCTTTCTTT
CDR3 length: 13; J gene: TRBJ1-1; V gene: TRBV7-6; D gene: NA; clone size: NA; CDR3 protein: CASSLAFQTEAFF; CDR3 DNA: TGTGCCAGCAGCTTAGCGTTTCAGACAGAAGCTTTCTTT
CDR3 length: 15; J gene: TRBJ2-3; V gene: TRBV30; D gene: NA; clone size: NA; CDR3 protein: CAWSVRGLTTDTQYF; CDR3 DNA: TGTGCCTGGAGTGTAAGGGGACTTACCACAGATACGCAGTATTTT
CDR3 length: 14; J gene: TRBJ2-2; V gene: TRBV11-3; D gene: TRBD1; clone size: once; CDR3 protein: CASSQGANTGELFF; CDR3 DNA: TGTGCCAGCAGCCAGGGGGCGAACACCGGGGAGCTGTTTTTT